The rows below give T cell receptor beta chains drawn from one sample of a study of beta chain features in type 1 diabetes. The method was immunoSEQ multiplex PCR; TCRdb's version includes in-frame clones alone and lacks a portion of them. This table has 550,000 to 850,000 clones, about an eighth appearing once. The source material was naive CD4+ T cells from blood. Every receptor here comes from a man aged 18 to 29 with type 1 diabetes. Both conserved end residues are part of each CDR3. D genes are given only for firm matches. Clone sizes are given selectively: once, few, many, or a class where the clone is expanded.

J | V | D | size | DNA | CDR3
TRBJ1-4 | TRBV29-1 | . | few | TGCAGCGTTGCTGGGGAAGGCGAAAAACTGTTTTTT | CSVAGEGEKLFF
TRBJ1-1 | TRBV19 | . | few | TGTGCCAGTAGTACCTACCCGAACACTGAAGCTTTCTTT | CASSTYPNTEAFF
TRBJ2-2 | TRBV7-9 | TRBD1 | . | TGTGCCAGCAGCTCCAGCAACAGGGGCGGGACCGGGGAGCTGTTTTTT | CASSSSNRGGTGELFF
TRBJ1-1 | TRBV19 | . | few | TGTGCCAGTAGTATACTTTCGGGCATGGGTGAAGCTTTCTTT | CASSILSGMGEAFF
TRBJ2-4 | TRBV28 | TRBD2 | few | TGTGCCAGCAGTTTATCCGGACTAGCGGGGACCAAAAACATTCAGTACTTC | CASSLSGLAGTKNIQYF
TRBJ1-2 | TRBV11-2 | . | few | TGTGCCAGCAGCTTAGAATATTGGGGTGATGGCTACACCTTC | CASSLEYWGDGYTF
TRBJ1-4 | TRBV6-1 | TRBD1 | few | TGTGCCAGCAGTGCAAGGGGGACAGGGGAGGAAAAACTGTTTTTT | CASSARGTGEEKLFF
TRBJ2-7 | TRBV21-1 | . | few | TGTGCCAGTCATGGGGACAGGACCTACGAGCAGTACTTC | CASHGDRTYEQYF
TRBJ2-5 | TRBV10-3 | . | few | TGTGCCATCAGTGACGGACAGACGGAGACCCAGTACTTC | CAISDGQTETQYF
TRBJ2-1 | TRBV15 | TRBD2 | once | TGTGCCACCAGCAGAGTGACGGGGGGATACAATGAGCAGTTCTTC | CATSRVTGGYNEQFF
TRBJ1-2 | TRBV14 | TRBD1 | few | TGTGCCAGCAGCCAAGCAGGGACAGCGAACTATGGCTACACCTTC | CASSQAGTANYGYTF
TRBJ1-6 | TRBV9 | . | few | TGTGCCAGCACAAACAGGGAGCTTGGCTCACCCCTCCACTTT | CASTNRELGSPLHF
TRBJ1-2 | TRBV4-1 | . | . | TGCGCCAGCAGCCAATCTCCGGGAAACTATGGCTACACCTTC | CASSQSPGNYGYTF
TRBJ2-7 | TRBV29-1 | . | . | TGCAGCGTTGGGAAGGGAAAGGCCTACGAGCAGTACTTC | CSVGKGKAYEQYF
TRBJ2-4 | TRBV19 | TRBD2 | . | TGTGCCAGTAGGGGAGGGAACATTCAGTACTTC | CASRGGNIQYF
TRBJ2-7 | TRBV25-1 | . | . | TGTGCCAGCAGGGGGGACACTCCCTACGAGCAGTACTTC | CASRGDTPYEQYF
TRBJ1-5 | TRBV30 | . | few | TGTGCCTGGAGCGCAACCTCGGTCAATCAGCCCCAGCATTTT | CAWSATSVNQPQHF
TRBJ2-5 | TRBV6-5 | . | . | TGTGCCAGCAGCCGAAGCGAGCAAGAGACCCAGTACTTC | CASSRSEQETQYF
TRBJ1-1 | TRBV25-1 | . | . | TGTGCCAGCAGGGACAACACTGAAGCTTTCTTT | CASRDNTEAFF
TRBJ2-7 | TRBV28 | . | . | TGTGCCAGCAATGGGGACACCTACGAGCAGTACTTC | CASNGDTYEQYF
TRBJ2-5 | TRBV19 | . | . | TGTGCCAGTAGTTTTATCCAAGAGACCCAGTACTTC | CASSFIQETQYF
TRBJ2-2 | TRBV6-1 | TRBD1 | few | TGTGCCAGCCGTGCCCGGGACAGGGAAACCGGGGAGCTGTTTTTT | CASRARDRETGELFF
TRBJ1-2 | TRBV16 | . | . | TGTGCCAGCTGGGAGTATGGCTACACCTTC | CASWEYGYTF
TRBJ2-7 | TRBV7-9 | . | . | TGTGCCAGCAGCTTGGGGGGCCGATACTACGAGCAGTACTTC | CASSLGGRYYEQYF
TRBJ1-6 | TRBV6-1 | . | few | TGTGCCAGCAGGGAGACGCACTCCTATAATTCACCCCTCCACTTT | CASRETHSYNSPLHF
TRBJ1-3 | TRBV20-1 | . | . | TGCAGTGCTAGTCGTGGAAACACCATATATTTT | CSASRGNTIYF
TRBJ2-2 | TRBV10-3 | . | . | TGTGCCATCAGTGTACCAGGGGACACCGGGGAGCTGTTTTTT | CAISVPGDTGELFF
TRBJ2-7 | TRBV6-5 | . | . | TGTGCCAGCAGTTATGAGGGGTCCTACGAGCAGTACTTC | CASSYEGSYEQYF
TRBJ1-1 | TRBV2 | . | few | TGTGCCAGCAGCGCGACAGAGAACACTGAAGCTTTCTTT | CASSATENTEAFF
TRBJ2-7 | TRBV7-6 | TRBD1 | . | TGTGCCAGCAGCAGGGACAGGGATACCTCCAAGTACTTC | CASSRDRDTSKYF
TRBJ2-2 | TRBV18 | . | . | TGTGCCAGCTCACCATTCAGCGGGCCAGGGAACACCGGGGAGCTGTTTTTT | CASSPFSGPGNTGELFF
TRBJ1-5 | TRBV29-1 | . | few | TGCAGCGTTGTGGGGGGGTTGGGGCAGCCCCAGCATTTT | CSVVGGLGQPQHF
TRBJ1-6 | TRBV10-3 | TRBD1 | . | TGTGCCATCAGTGAGTCGACGCCTCTTTCTGGACAGGGGAATTCACCCCTCCACTTT | CAISESTPLSGQGNSPLHF
TRBJ1-1 | TRBV6-5 | TRBD1 | . | TGTGCCAGCAGCCCCTCGGACAGGGATAGTTCTGAAGCTTTCTTT | CASSPSDRDSSEAFF
TRBJ1-6 | TRBV7-3 | TRBD1 | . | TGTGCCAGCAGCTTATCGGGACAGGGAAATTCACCCCTCCACTTT | CASSLSGQGNSPLHF
TRBJ1-5 | TRBV7-9 | TRBD1 | few | TGTGCCAGCGTTCTCGGGACAGGGGGCGATCAGCCCCAGCATTTT | CASVLGTGGDQPQHF
TRBJ2-3 | TRBV25-1 | TRBD1 | . | TGTGCCATCGGGGGACAGGGGGCAGATACGCAGTATTTT | CAIGGQGADTQYF
TRBJ2-1 | TRBV4-1 | . | few | TGCGCCAGCAGCCAAGATCGGGGACAGTTCTTC | CASSQDRGQFF
TRBJ1-1 | TRBV6-6 | TRBD1 | . | TGTGCCAGCAGCCGGTCCGGGACAGACTATGAAGCTTTCTTT | CASSRSGTDYEAFF
TRBJ1-2 | TRBV30 | . | few | TGTGCCTGGAGTGTACCGGGTCATGGCTATGGCTACACCTTC | CAWSVPGHGYGYTF
TRBJ2-3 | TRBV5-1 | TRBD1 | . | TGCGCCAGCAGCTTGGCGGGACAGGGGGCCGGAGATACGCAGTATTTT | CASSLAGQGAGDTQYF
TRBJ2-1 | TRBV7-8 | . | few | TGTGCCAGCAGCCCCCTCGTTGGGGATGAGCAGTTCTTC | CASSPLVGDEQFF
TRBJ1-4 | TRBV25-1 | TRBD1 | . | TGTGCCAGCAATGGTCAAGGGGGCGGTGAAAAACTGTTTTTT | CASNGQGGGEKLFF
TRBJ2-1 | TRBV5-6 | . | . | TGTGCCAGCAGCGCACTCCCCGAATTCTTCCCCTCCTACAATGAGCAGTTCTTC | CASSALPEFFPSYNEQFF
TRBJ1-1 | TRBV2 | . | . | TGTGCCAGCAGAGGGGAGATGGGGGCTGAAGCTTTCTTT | CASRGEMGAEAFF
TRBJ1-1 | TRBV5-1 | . | . | TGCGCCAGCAGCCTCCCGGGGACGAACACTGAAGCTTTCTTT | CASSLPGTNTEAFF
TRBJ2-5 | TRBV9 | TRBD1 | . | TGTGCCAGCAGCGTAGAGCGAGGGGGCGCGGCAGAGACCCAGTACTTC | CASSVERGGAAETQYF
TRBJ1-2 | TRBV29-1 | TRBD1 | few | TGCAGCGTTGCCCCAGGGACAGTTAACTATGGCTACACCTTC | CSVAPGTVNYGYTF
TRBJ1-5 | TRBV2 | . | . | TGTGCCAGCAGTGAAGAAGGGAATCAGCCCCAGCATTTT | CASSEEGNQPQHF
TRBJ1-1 | TRBV9 | . | . | TGTGCCAGCAGTACTGGGGCTGAAGCTTTCTTT | CASSTGAEAFF
TRBJ2-7 | TRBV13 | . | few | TGTGCCAGCAGCTCTTCGGTTACCTACGAGCAGTACTTC | CASSSSVTYEQYF
TRBJ1-2 | TRBV5-1 | . | few | TGCGCCAGCAGCTGGGCGGCGGGGAACTATGGCTACACCTTC | CASSWAAGNYGYTF
TRBJ2-5 | TRBV11-2 | . | . | TGTGCCAGCAGCTGGGGGAGGGACATGCTATACTACGAGCGGTACTTC | CASSWGRDMLYYERYF
TRBJ1-5 | TRBV19 | . | few | TGTGCCAGTAGTGCCGACGGATTCAATCAGCCCCAGCATTTT | CASSADGFNQPQHF
TRBJ1-1 | TRBV6-1 | . | few | TGTGCCACAACACGCGCGAACACTGAAGCTTTCTTT | CATTRANTEAFF
TRBJ1-1 | TRBV28 | TRBD1 | . | TGTGCCAGCAGTTTAGCAGGCTCCACAGGGGTTGAAGCTTTCTTT | CASSLAGSTGVEAFF
TRBJ2-5 | TRBV28 | TRBD1 | . | TGTGCCAGCAGTCCGAAGGTACAGGGGGAACGGCAGACCCAGTACTTC | CASSPKVQGERQTQYF
TRBJ2-1 | TRBV5-1 | TRBD2 | . | TGCGCCAGCAGCCCCATTCCAGCGGGGGCCGGCAATGAGCAGTTCTTC | CASSPIPAGAGNEQFF
TRBJ2-1 | TRBV9 | . | . | TGTGCCAGCAGCGTCAGAGGGCCGGGTTCGGGAGTCATGCTGTTCTTC | CASSVRGPGSGVMLFF
TRBJ2-7 | TRBV7-2 | . | . | TGTGCCAGCAGCGCCCCAGGCGGTTACGAGCAGTACTTC | CASSAPGGYEQYF